This T cell receptor beta chain was documented in a study of CD8+ T cells in alopecia areata. Across the study: The duration of tofacitinib was 6 to 18 months, with 6 months off drug afterward.

Study-wide results and caveats: Relative to normal scalp, lesional scalp, especially alopecia totalis/universalis, showed higher clonality.

After isolation, RNA underwent reverse transcription to generate cDNA as the sequencing template. Clones were sequenced by immunoSEQ multiplex PCR, and TCRdb holds only the in-frame ones, with some missing. The sample holds 100,000 to 150,000 clones, more than 40% seen once. Comments on this clone: Its matching antigen is unknown.

The germline V gene encodes CDR1 LGHNA and CDR2 YSLEER. The CDR3 consists of 15 residues. With 0 bases removed from V and 1 base from J, the gap between germline ends came to 9 bases. The sequenced sample was CD8+ T cells sorted from blood, obtained at week 0. This receptor was identified in a human donor with alopecia areata. The rearrangement links TRBV4-3 to TRBJ2-5; no clear D gene. The CDR3 DNA sequence: TGCGCCAGCAGCCAAGAGGCACTAATCCAAGAGACCCAGTACTTC. Protein sequence: CASSQEALIQETQYF.